One and the same sample provided the 30 T cell receptor beta chains below, sequenced in a study of CD8 T cells in ankylosing spondylitis listed by TCRdb under 2017. Receptor libraries were prepared by 5' RACE. These reads were obtained on an Illumina HiSeq 2500. TCRdb passed the public sequencing reads through fastp at Q25 and MiXCR, retaining productive beta sequences. Entries that share a CDR3 protein sequence are merged under the most common genes and DNA. This sample has 250,000 to 300,000 distinct CDR3 sequences in its table, and around 18% of those were observed once. The ten most abundant clones make up under 8.5% of the sample. The specimen was blood, either unsorted or a sorted T cell fraction (not recorded which). Every receptor here comes from a male donor with ankylosing spondylitis or in good health (not recorded which).

The chain joins TRBV5-1 to TRBJ2-5; D tentatively reads TRBD1 or TRBD2 (6 bases each). V lost 3 bases and J 2 bases, leaving 20 bases between the germline ends. The germline gives CDR1 SGHRS, CDR2 YFSETQ. The CDR3 loop spans 17 amino acids. CDR3 sequence reads: CASSWEDSHDPQETQYF. The CDR3 DNA follows: TGCGCCAGCAGCTGGGAGGACAGCCATGATCCACAAGAGACCCAGTACTTC.

The rearrangement uses TRBV6-1 and TRBJ2-3, with D perhaps matching TRBD2 (6 bases). V lost 3 bases and J 3 bases, leaving 16 bases between the germline ends. Germline CDR1 and CDR2: MNHNS and SASEGT. CDR3 length: 16 residues. CDR3 sequence (DNA): TGTGCCAGCAGTGACGCGGCGGGTGCGGGAACAGATACGCAGTATTTT. Translated, it gives CASSDAAGAGTDTQYF.

There are many counts of this clonotype. V gene TRBV5-1 combines with J gene TRBJ2-1, with 9 positions matching TRBD1. The trim removed 2 bases at V and 7 bases at J, leaving 7 bases unmatched. CDR1 SGHRS and CDR2 YFSETQ come from the germline V gene. The CDR3 spans 15 residues. CDR3 residues: CASSLGQGRINEQFF. As DNA, the CDR3 is TGCGCCAGCAGCTTAGGACAGGGGAGGATAAATGAGCAGTTCTTC.

This clonotype was recorded many times. The chain links TRBV29-1 to TRBJ2-1; D is unclear. Germline V gives CDR1 SQVTM, CDR2 ANQGSEA. The CDR3 is 13 amino acids. With 5 bases removed from V and 3 bases from J, the gap between germline ends came to 11 bases. DNA of the CDR3: TGCAGCGTTAGCCCCTGGGGCTACAATGAGCAGTTCTTC. Translation gives CSVSPWGYNEQFF.

The chain has TRBV27 and TRBJ1-6; TRBD1 matches at 8 bases. Germline loops: CDR1 MNHEY, CDR2 SMNVEV (reference sequence). The V and J ends lost 3 bases and 8 bases, in that order; junction bases with no gene match: 9. The CDR3 is made up of 16 amino acids. CDR3 DNA: TGTGCCAGCAGTTTTGGGCAGGGGGCGCGGTATTCACCCCTCCACTTT. Its translation: CASSFGQGARYSPLHF.

This chain connects TRBV6-4 to TRBJ2-2, with TRBD2 as a possible D gene (5 bases). The CDR3 extends over 15 amino acids. Trimming removed 0 bases from V and 3 bases from J, with 8 bases in between. Germline V gene lookup returns CDR1 MRHNA and CDR2 SNTAGT. CDR3: CASSDSAGDTGELFF. In nucleotides, the CDR3 is TGTGCCAGCAGTGACTCTGCCGGGGACACCGGGGAGCTGTTTTTT.

V usage is TRBV12-3 or TRBV12-4 and J usage is TRBJ1-5; unclear D gene. The CDR3 contains 17 residues. V lost 1 base and J 1 base, leaving 14 bases between the germline ends. DNA of the CDR3: TGTGCCAGCAGTTTAGGAGTTGGGCAGGCAAGCAATCAGCCCCAGCATTTT. Protein: CASSLGVGQASNQPQHF.

This clonotype turned up a few times. This chain connects TRBV6-2 or TRBV6-3 to TRBJ2-5; D remains ambiguous. Germline CDR1 and CDR2: MNHEY and SVGEGT. There are 15 residues in the CDR3. The V and J ends lost 3 bases and 2 bases respectively, with 13 bases between them. The CDR3 DNA follows: TGTGCCAGCAGTTATGGGTTAGAGACGCAAGAGACCCAGTACTTC. This sequence encodes CASSYGLETQETQYF.

This clonotype was counted ten times or more. The CDR3 DNA sequence: TGCGCCAGCAGCCCCGGACCCTCCTACGAGCAGTACGTC. Amino acid sequence: CASSPGPSYEQYV. The V call is TRBV5-1, the J call TRBJ2-7, with D hard to call. This CDR3 comprises 13 residues. Germline loops: CDR1 SGHRS, CDR2 YFSETQ. With 4 bases removed from V and 0 bases from J, the gap between germline ends came to 8 bases.

This clonotype was seen only a few times. The CDR3 here is CASSLATTEETQYF. In nucleotides, the CDR3 is TGTGCCAGCAGTTTAGCGACTACGGAAGAGACCCAGTACTTC. The chain couples TRBV12-3 or TRBV12-4 to TRBJ2-5, with D perhaps TRBD2 (5 bases). V was clipped by 0 bases and J by 3 bases, with 8 bases between them. There are 14 residues in the CDR3.

In the case of this clonotype: A much larger clone lies one base from this, so it may be a read error. The chain links TRBV12-3 or TRBV12-4 to TRBJ1-1; no definite D call. This CDR3 is 13 amino acids long. V shed 3 bases and J shed 8 bases, with 13 bases lying between them. The CDR3 DNA reads TGTGCCAGCAGTTTTTGGGAGAACGGGGAAGCTTTCTTT. The encoded protein is CASSFWENGEAFF.

The chain carries TRBV12-3 or TRBV12-4 and TRBJ2-7; D might be TRBD1 or TRBD2, each matching 5 bases. The V end was cut by 3 bases, the J end by 3 bases, with 15 bases between. This CDR3 comprises 15 residues. CDR3 nucleotides: TGTGCCAGCAGTTTTGGGGTCCGGGGCGGCTACGAGCAGTACGTC. Translation: CASSFGVRGGYEQYV.

This clonotype was counted only a few times. CDR3 in amino acids: CSARASSGGTEAFF. For the CDR3, the DNA is TGCAGTGCTAGAGCCTCATCGGGGGGGACTGAAGCTTTCTTT. The chain recombines TRBV20-1 with TRBJ1-1; maybe TRBD1 (5 bases). The CDR3 sequence is 14 residues long. Germline CDR1 reads DFQATT; CDR2 reads SNEGSKA (reference sequence). Between the trimmed V and J ends, which lost 1 base and 5 bases, there was a span of 14 bases.

The CDR3 region has the DNA TGTGCCAGTAGTACCGAGATGGGGCAGCCCCAGCATTTT. The encoded protein is CASSTEMGQPQHF. This sequence joins TRBV19 and TRBJ1-5; D not resolved. The germline gives CDR1 LNHDA, CDR2 SQIVND (reference sequence). V was trimmed by 4 bases and J by 7 bases, leaving 11 bases between them. The CDR3 covers 13 residues.

The chain has TRBV6-1 and TRBJ2-7; D is possibly TRBD2 (5 bases). The V end lost 8 bases, the J end lost 2 bases, and 16 bases lay between the germline ends. The CDR3 loop spans 14 amino acids. Germline loops: CDR1 MNHNS, CDR2 SASEGT. The CDR3 coding sequence is TGTGCCAGCGAACGTGCAAGGAGGCCCTACGAGCAGTACGTC. Its translation: CASERARRPYEQYV.

The V and J genes are TRBV5-1 and TRBJ2-2, with 9 positions matching TRBD1. Germline V gene data show CDR1 as SGHRS and CDR2 as YFSETQ. With 3 bases clipped from V and 4 bases from J, the junction kept 7 bases outside the gene matches. This CDR3 comprises 16 residues. The CDR3 DNA sequence: TGCGCCAGCAGCTCGAGGACAGGGGAAGGCACCGGGGAGCTGTTTTTT. Amino acids: CASSSRTGEGTGELFF.

V usage is TRBV10-3 and J usage is TRBJ2-1, with 7 bases aligning to TRBD1. This CDR3 is 14 amino acids long. The junction had 6 bases not matched to a gene; V was cut back by 6 bases and J by 4 bases. Germline values: CDR1 ENHRY, CDR2 SYGVKD. The CDR3 DNA is TGTGCCATCAGCACAGGGGATCCATACAATGAGCAGTTCTTC. Protein: CAISTGDPYNEQFF.

Concerning this clonotype itself: This may be a read error, as it is one base from a much larger clone. The V call is TRBV12-3 or TRBV12-4, the J call TRBJ2-3; 7 positions agree with TRBD2. The CDR3 runs 15 residues. The DNA for the CDR3 is TGTGCCAGCAACTATCGGGGGGTTGGCACAGATATGCAGTATTTT. Protein: CASNYRGVGTDMQYF.

This clonotype was seen more than once but under ten times. V gene TRBV6-5 combines with J gene TRBJ2-2, with 8 bases fitting TRBD2. Germline values: CDR1 MNHEY, CDR2 SVGAGI. Germline trimming cut 2 bases from V and 4 bases from J; bases unmatched to any gene: 6. The CDR3 spans 16 residues. CDR3 DNA sequence: TGTGCCAGCAGTTACACGGGAGGGCCGGGCACCGGGGAGCTGTTTTTT. Its translation is CASSYTGGPGTGELFF.

This chain connects TRBV12-3 or TRBV12-4 to TRBJ2-1; 7 bases map to TRBD1. With V trimmed by 3 bases and J by 5 bases, 7 bases remained unmatched. The CDR3 runs to 15 residues. The CDR3 loop reads CASSFRQGVNNEQFF. As DNA, the CDR3 is TGTGCCAGCAGTTTCCGACAGGGCGTCAACAATGAGCAGTTCTTC.

The chain carries TRBV20-1 and TRBJ2-1, with 7 bases lining up with TRBD2. The CDR3 runs 16 residues. Germline CDR1 DFQATT, CDR2 SNEGSKA (reference sequence). With 3 bases clipped from V and 0 bases from J, the junction kept 8 bases outside the gene matches. The CDR3 is CSASEAAGLSYNEQFF. The DNA for the CDR3 is TGCAGTGCTAGCGAGGCAGCGGGGCTCTCCTACAATGAGCAGTTCTTC.

This clonotype turned up a few times. A junction boundary mismatches the germline segment, possibly from a read error. The V gene is TRBV3-1, the J gene TRBJ2-3; the match to TRBD2 covers 9 bases. Germline CDR1 is LGHDT and CDR2 is YNNKEL (reference sequence). The CDR3 runs 17 residues. The CDR3 DNA reads as TGTGCCACCAGCGAAGCCCGGTCTAGCGGGGCCGAGGACACGCAGTATTTT. Residues: CATSEARSSGAEDTQYF.

Only a few counts were recorded for this clonotype. The V and J genes are TRBV9 and TRBJ2-1; 8 bases are shared with TRBD2. The germline V gene has CDR1 SGDLS and CDR2 YYNGEE. This CDR3 comprises 12 residues. V trimming: 4 bases; J trimming: 9 bases; junction bases outside the gene matches: 3. CDR3 protein: CASSRAGGEQFF. CDR3 coding DNA: TGTGCCAGCAGCCGGGCGGGGGGTGAGCAGTTCTTC.

This clonotype was observed a single time. This chain links TRBV29-1 with TRBJ2-1, with 15 positions matching TRBD2. Germline CDR1 SQVTM, CDR2 ANQGSEA. The CDR3 runs 15 residues. Trimming at V came to 1 base and at J to 10 bases, leaving 5 bases not matched to a gene. DNA for the CDR3: TGCAGCGTTGAAGGCGGACTAGCGGGAGGGAACGAGCAGTTCTTC. It translates to CSVEGGLAGGNEQFF.

This CDR3 is CASSAFGYEQYV. CDR3 nucleotide sequence: TGTGCCAGCAGTGCATTTGGGTACGAGCAGTACGTC. The rearrangement joins TRBV2 to TRBJ2-7, with no clear D. The ends were cut back, 4 bases at V and 4 bases at J, with 8 bases in the middle. Per the germline V gene, CDR1 is SNHLY and CDR2 is FYNNEI. This CDR3 comprises 12 residues.

The sample holds a few counts of this clonotype. The chain uses TRBV7-2 and TRBJ2-3; 7 bases are shared with TRBD2. Germline loops: CDR1 SGHTA, CDR2 FQGNSA. Germline trimming cut 4 bases from V and 4 bases from J; bases unmatched to any gene: 8. This CDR3 contains 15 residues. The CDR3 region has the DNA TGTGCCAGCAGCTCCCCGGCCCGGGGGGCAGATACGCAGTATTTT. The encoded protein is CASSSPARGADTQYF. The full variable domain, with the rest looked up from reference TRBV7-2 and TRBJ2-3, is GAGVSQSPSNKVTEKGKDVELRCDPISGHTALYWYRQSLGQGLEFLIYFQGNSAPDKSGLPSDRFSAERTGGSVSTLTIQRTQQEDSAVYLCASSSPARGADTQYFGPGTRLTVL.

This clonotype occurred a few times. The chain carries TRBV6-5 and TRBJ1-2, with 7 bases that match TRBD1. The CDR3 spans 15 residues. V was pared by 4 bases and J by 4 bases, with 9 bases of the junction left unmatched. The germline gives CDR1 MNHEY, CDR2 SVGAGI. The CDR3 here is CASSSISTGTYGYTF. DNA for the CDR3: TGTGCCAGCAGTTCTATATCGACAGGGACCTATGGCTACACCTTC.

Regarding this clonotype: Since the CDR3 does not end with the conserved phenylalanine or tryptophan, this likely comes from a read error. Here the CDR3 reads CASSLVGTRTEAFL. The CDR3 coding sequence is TGCGCCAGCAGCTTGGTTGGGACCCGAACTGAAGCTTTCCTT. The chain recombines TRBV5-1 with TRBJ1-1; a weak D match, TRBD1 (5 bases). Germline values: CDR1 SGHRS, CDR2 YFSETQ. Deletions cut 0 bases from V and 5 bases from J, with 11 bases between. The CDR3 is 14 residues long.

In this sample, this clonotype turned up a few times. The CDR3 protein is CSVGTGSNTEAFF. The CDR3, as DNA: TGCAGCGTTGGGACAGGATCGAACACTGAAGCTTTCTTT. The genes are TRBV29-1 and TRBJ1-1, with 7 bases that match TRBD1. The CDR3 is 13 amino acids. Germline V gene lookup returns CDR1 SQVTM and CDR2 ANQGSEA. J gave up 1 base and V 4 bases, and 3 bases lay outside the gene matches.

The chain is built from TRBV21-1 and TRBJ2-3; the D segment call TRBD2 is taken from the table without a DNA check. TRBV21-1 is flagged as a pseudogene. This CDR3 region has 17 residues. The CDR3 DNA reads TGTGCCAGCAGCAAAGAGTTAGCGGGAGAGGGCACAGATACGCAGTATTTT. Its protein product is CASSKELAGEGTDTQYF.